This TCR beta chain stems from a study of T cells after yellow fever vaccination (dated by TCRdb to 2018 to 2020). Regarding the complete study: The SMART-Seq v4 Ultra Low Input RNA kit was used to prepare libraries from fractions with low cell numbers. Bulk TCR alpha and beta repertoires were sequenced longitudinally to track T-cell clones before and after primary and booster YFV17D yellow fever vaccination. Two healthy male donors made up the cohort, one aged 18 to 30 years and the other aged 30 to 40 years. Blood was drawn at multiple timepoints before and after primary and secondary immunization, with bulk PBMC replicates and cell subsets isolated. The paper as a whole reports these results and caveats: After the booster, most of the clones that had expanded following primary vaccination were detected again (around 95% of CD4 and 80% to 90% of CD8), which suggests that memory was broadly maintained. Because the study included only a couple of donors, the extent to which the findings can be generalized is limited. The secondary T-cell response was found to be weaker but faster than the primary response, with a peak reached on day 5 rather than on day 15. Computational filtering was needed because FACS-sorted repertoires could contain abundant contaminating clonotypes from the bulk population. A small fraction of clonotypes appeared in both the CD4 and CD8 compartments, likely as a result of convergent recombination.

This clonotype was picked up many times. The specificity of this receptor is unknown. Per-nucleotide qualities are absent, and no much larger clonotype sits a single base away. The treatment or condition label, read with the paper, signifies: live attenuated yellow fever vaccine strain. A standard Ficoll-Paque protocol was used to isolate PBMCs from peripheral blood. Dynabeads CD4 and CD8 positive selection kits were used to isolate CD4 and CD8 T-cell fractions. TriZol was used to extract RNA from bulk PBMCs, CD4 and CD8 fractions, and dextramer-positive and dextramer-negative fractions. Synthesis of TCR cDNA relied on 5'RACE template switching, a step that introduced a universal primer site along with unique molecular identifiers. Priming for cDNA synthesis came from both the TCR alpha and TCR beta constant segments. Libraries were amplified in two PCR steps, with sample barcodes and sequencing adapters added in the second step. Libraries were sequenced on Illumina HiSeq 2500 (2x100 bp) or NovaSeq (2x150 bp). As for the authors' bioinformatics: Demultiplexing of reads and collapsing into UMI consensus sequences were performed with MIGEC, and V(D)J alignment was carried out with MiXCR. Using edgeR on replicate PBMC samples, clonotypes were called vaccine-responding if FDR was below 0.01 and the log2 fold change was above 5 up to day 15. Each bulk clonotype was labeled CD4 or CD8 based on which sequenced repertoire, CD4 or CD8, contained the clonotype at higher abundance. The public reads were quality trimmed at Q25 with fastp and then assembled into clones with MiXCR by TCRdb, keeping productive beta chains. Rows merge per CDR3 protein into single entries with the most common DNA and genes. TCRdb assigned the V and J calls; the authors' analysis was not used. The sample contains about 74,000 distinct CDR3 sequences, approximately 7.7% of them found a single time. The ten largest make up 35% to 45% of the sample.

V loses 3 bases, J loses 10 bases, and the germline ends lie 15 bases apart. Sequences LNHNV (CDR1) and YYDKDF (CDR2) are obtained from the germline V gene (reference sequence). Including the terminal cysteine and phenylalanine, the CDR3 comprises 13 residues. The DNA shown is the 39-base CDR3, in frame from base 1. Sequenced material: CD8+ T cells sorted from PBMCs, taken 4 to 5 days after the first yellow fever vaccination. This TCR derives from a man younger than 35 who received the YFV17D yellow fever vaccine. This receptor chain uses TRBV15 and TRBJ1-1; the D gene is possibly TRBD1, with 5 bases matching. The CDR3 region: CATSSGQLGSAFF. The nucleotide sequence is TGTGCCACCAGCAGTGGACAATTAGGATCAGCTTTCTTT.